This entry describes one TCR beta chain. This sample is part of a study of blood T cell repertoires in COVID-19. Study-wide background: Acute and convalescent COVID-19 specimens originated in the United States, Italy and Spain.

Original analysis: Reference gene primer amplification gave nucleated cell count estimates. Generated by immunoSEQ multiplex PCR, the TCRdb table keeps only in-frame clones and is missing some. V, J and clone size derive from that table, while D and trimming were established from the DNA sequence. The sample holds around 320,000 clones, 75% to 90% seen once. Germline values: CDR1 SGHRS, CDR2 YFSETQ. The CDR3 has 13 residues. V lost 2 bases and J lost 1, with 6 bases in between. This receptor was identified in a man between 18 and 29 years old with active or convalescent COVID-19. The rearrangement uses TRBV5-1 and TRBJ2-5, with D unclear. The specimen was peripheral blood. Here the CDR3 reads CASSFWAQETQYF. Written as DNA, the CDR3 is TGCGCCAGCAGCTTTTGGGCCCAAGAGACCCAGTACTTC.